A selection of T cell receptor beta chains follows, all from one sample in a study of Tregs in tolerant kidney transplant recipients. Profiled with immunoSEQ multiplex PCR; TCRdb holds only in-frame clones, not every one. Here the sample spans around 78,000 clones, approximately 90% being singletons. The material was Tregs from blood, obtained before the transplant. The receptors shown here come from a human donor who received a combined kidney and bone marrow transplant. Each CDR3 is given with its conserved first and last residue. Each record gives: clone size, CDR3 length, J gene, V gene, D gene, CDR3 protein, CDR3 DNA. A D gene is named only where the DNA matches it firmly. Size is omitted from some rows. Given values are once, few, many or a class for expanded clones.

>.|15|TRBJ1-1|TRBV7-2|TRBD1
CASSVSGGTRTEAFF
TGTGCCAGCAGCGTCTCAGGGGGGACAAGGACTGAAGCTTTCTTT
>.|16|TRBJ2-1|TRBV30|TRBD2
CAWRGWTSGSGNEQFF
TGTGCCTGGAGAGGGTGGACTAGCGGGAGTGGGAATGAGCAGTTCTTC
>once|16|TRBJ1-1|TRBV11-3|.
CASSLLGGRLNTEAFF
TGTGCCAGCAGCTTACTCGGGGGCCGGCTGAACACTGAAGCTTTCTTT
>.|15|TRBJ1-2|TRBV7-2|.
CASSVGTGLSYGYTF
TGTGCCAGCAGCGTGGGTACAGGACTGTCCTATGGCTACACCTTC
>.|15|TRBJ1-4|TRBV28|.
CASSLETVPNEKLFF
TGTGCCAGCAGTTTAGAGACAGTCCCTAATGAAAAACTGTTTTTT
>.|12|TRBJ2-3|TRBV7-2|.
CASSSLVYTQYF
TGTGCCAGCAGCTCCCTAGTTTATACGCAGTATTTT
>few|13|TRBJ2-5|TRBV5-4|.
CASSLGTSGTQYF
TGTGCCAGCAGCTTAGGGACCTCAGGGACCCAGTACTTC
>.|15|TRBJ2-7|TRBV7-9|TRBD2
CASSFGLAGINEQYF
TGTGCCAGCAGCTTCGGACTAGCGGGAATCAACGAGCAGTACTTC
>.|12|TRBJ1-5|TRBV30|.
CAWSFSKGPQHF
TGTGCCTGGAGCTTCTCGAAGGGGCCCCAGCATTTT
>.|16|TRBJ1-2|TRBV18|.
CASSLTGTRPFYGYTF
TGTGCCAGCTCACTCACCGGGACAAGGCCCTTCTATGGCTACACCTTC
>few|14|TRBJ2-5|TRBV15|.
CATSRDPGRETQYF
TGTGCCACCAGCAGAGACCCAGGGAGAGAGACCCAGTACTTC
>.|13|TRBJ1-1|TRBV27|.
CASSLWAGTEAFF
TGTGCCAGCAGTTTATGGGCGGGAACTGAAGCTTTCTTT
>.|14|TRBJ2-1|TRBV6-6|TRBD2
CASSLNSGRPRLFF
TGTGCCAGCAGTTTAAATAGCGGGAGGCCCCGGCTGTTCTTC
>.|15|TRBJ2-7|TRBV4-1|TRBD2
CASSYGTSGSYEQYF
TGCGCCAGCAGCTATGGGACTAGCGGATCCTACGAGCAGTACTTC
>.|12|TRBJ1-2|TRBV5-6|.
CASSLANYGYTF
TGTGCCAGCAGCTTGGCCAACTATGGCTACACCTTC
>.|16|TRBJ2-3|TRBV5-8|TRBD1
CASSRDLGQGKDTQYF
TGTGCCAGCAGCCGTGATTTGGGACAGGGGAAAGATACGCAGTATTTT